The entry below describes one T cell receptor (beta chain). Its antigen is still unknown. By quantitative 5'-RACE with molecular barcodes, the TCR beta libraries were made. Using its own MiXCR run on the 5' RACE reads, TCRdb lists one record per CDR3 protein. Here the sample spans about 210,000 distinct CDR3 sequences, 6% to 8% being singletons. CDR1 and CDR2 from the germline V gene are GTSNPN and SVGIG (reference sequence). The CDR3 spans 13 residues. V lost 0 bases and J 4 bases, leaving 8 bases between the germline ends. This entry is derived from a study of CD8 T cells in ankylosing spondylitis. General observations from the study: Some motif variants were previously reported in reactive arthritis synovial fluid and blood. What seemed typical of ankylosing spondylitis blood was a TCR beta motif built from 7 or 8 highly homologous variants. Reports say disease-linked clones showed up significantly more in matched ankylosing spondylitis synovial fluid. In peripheral blood, disease-linked CD8+ clones occurred at relatively low frequencies.

The sample was blood, either unsorted or a sorted T cell fraction (not recorded which). This clonotype originated in a male donor with ankylosing spondylitis. The chain employs TRBV30 and TRBJ2-3; D is ambiguous. The CDR3 nucleotides read TGTGCCTGGAGTGTAACCTGGTCAGATACGCAGTATTTT. Translated, it gives CAWSVTWSDTQYF.